This T cell receptor beta chain was recorded in a study of blood T cell repertoires in COVID-19. The V gene's germline CDR1 is SNHLY and CDR2 FYNNEI. This CDR3 is built from 11 residues. The V and J ends lost 6 bases and 8 bases, in that order; junction bases with no gene match: 1. The data were produced by immunoSEQ multiplex PCR, yet TCRdb's version contains in-frame clones alone and is incomplete. Here the sample spans approximately 120,000 clones, approximately 86% being singletons. The chain links TRBV2 to TRBJ2-3, with 8 nucleotides matching TRBD2. This sequence was found in a woman in her forties or fifties who had recovered from COVID-19. The sequenced sample consisted of peripheral blood. The CDR3 DNA follows: TGTGCCAGCAGCGCGGGGGGTACGCAGTATTTT. Translating it yields CASSAGGTQYF.